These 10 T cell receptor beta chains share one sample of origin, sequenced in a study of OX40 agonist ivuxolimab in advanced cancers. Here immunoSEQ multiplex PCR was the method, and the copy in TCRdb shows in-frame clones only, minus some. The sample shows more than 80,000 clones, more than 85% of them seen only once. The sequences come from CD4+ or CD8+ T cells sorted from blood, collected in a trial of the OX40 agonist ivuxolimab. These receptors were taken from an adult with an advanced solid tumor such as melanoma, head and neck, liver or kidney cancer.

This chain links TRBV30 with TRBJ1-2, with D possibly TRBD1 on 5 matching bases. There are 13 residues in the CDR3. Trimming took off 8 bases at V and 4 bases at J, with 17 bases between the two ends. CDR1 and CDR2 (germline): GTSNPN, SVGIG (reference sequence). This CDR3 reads CAGTPIGAYGYTF. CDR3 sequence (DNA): TGTGCCGGGACGCCTATAGGGGCCTATGGCTACACCTTC.

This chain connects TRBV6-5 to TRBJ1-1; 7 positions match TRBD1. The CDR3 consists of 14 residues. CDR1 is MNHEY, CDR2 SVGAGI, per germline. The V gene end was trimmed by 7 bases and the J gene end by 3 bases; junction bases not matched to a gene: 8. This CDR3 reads CASKTGLGDTEAFF. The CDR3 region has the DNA TGTGCCAGCAAGACAGGGCTAGGGGACACTGAAGCTTTCTTT.

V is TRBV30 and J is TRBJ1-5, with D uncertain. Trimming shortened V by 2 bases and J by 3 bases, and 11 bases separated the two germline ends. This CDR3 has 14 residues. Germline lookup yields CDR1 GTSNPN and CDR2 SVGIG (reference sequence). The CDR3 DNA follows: TGTGCCTGGAGTATTACGGGTTTCAATCAGCCCCAGCATTTT. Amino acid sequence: CAWSITGFNQPQHF.

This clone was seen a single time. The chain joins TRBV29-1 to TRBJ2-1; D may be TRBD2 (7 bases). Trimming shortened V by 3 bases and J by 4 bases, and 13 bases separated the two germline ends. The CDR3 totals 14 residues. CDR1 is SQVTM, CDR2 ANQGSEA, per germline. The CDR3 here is CSVEGGARYNEQFF. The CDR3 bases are TGCAGCGTTGAGGGGGGGGCAAGGTACAATGAGCAGTTCTTC.

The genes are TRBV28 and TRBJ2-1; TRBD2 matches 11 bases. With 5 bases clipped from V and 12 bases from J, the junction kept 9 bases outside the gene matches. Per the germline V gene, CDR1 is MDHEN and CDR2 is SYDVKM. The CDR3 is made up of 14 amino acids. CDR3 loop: CASSLAGGKRWQFF. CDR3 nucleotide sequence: TGTGCCAGCAGTCTAGCGGGGGGAAAACGGTGGCAGTTCTTC.

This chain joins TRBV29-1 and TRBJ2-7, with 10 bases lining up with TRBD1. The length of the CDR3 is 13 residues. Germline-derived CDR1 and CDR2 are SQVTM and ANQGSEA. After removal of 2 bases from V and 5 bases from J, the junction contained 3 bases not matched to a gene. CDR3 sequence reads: CSVERDRGNEQYF. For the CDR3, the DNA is TGCAGCGTTGAACGGGACAGGGGCAACGAGCAGTACTTC.

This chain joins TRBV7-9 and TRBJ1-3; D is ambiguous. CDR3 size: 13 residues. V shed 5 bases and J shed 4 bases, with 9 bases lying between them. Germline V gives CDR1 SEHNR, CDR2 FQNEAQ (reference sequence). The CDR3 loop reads CASSARDGNTIYF. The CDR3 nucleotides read TGTGCCAGCAGCGCCAGAGACGGAAACACCATATATTTT.

DNA of the CDR3: TGTGCCAGTAGTAAGGCAGGGGGAGATTACGAGCAGTACGTC. As protein: CASSKAGGDYEQYV. The rearrangement uses TRBV19 and TRBJ2-7; the match to TRBD1 covers 7 bases. The trim removed 4 bases at V and 4 bases at J, leaving 7 bases unmatched. The CDR3 runs 14 residues. CDR1 LNHDA and CDR2 SQIVND come from the germline V gene (reference sequence).

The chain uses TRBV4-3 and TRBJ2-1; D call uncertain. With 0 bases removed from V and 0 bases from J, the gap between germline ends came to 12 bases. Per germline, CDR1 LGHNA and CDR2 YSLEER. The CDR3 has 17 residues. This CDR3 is CASSQDPLPVSYNEQFF. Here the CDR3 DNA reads TGCGCCAGCAGCCAAGATCCCCTGCCTGTCTCCTACAATGAGCAGTTCTTC.

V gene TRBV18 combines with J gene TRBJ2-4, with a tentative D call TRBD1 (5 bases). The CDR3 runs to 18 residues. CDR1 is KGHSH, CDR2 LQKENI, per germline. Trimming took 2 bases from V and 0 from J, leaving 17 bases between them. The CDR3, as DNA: TGTGCCAGCTCACCAACAATCTCGCGGACACTAGCCAAAAACATTCAGTACTTC. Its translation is CASSPTISRTLAKNIQYF.